The 30 T cell receptor beta chains below come from one sample, sequenced in a study of blood T cell repertoires in COVID-19. The data were produced by immunoSEQ multiplex PCR, yet TCRdb's version contains in-frame clones alone and is incomplete. The table shows around 500,000 clones, with approximately 86% occurring only once. Input material: PBMCs or T cells enriched from blood (not recorded which). The receptor set was obtained from an older woman who had recovered from COVID-19.

The chain combines TRBV2 with TRBJ2-3, with 12 bases that match TRBD2. The ends lost 6 bases at V and 2 bases at J; junction bases unmatched: 3. This CDR3 has 15 residues. Germline-derived CDR1 and CDR2 are SNHLY and FYNNEI. The CDR3 spells CASRGLAGITDTQYF. CDR3 sequence (DNA): TGTGCCAGCAGAGGACTAGCGGGGATCACAGATACGCAGTATTTT. Using reference TRBV2 and TRBJ2-3 for the parts outside the CDR3, the full variable domain is EPEVTQTPSHQVTQMGQEVILRCVPISNHLYFYWYRQILGQKVEFLVSFYNNEISEKSEIFDDQFSVERPDGSNFTLKIRSTKLEDSAMYFCASRGLAGITDTQYFGPGTRLTVL.

The chain recombines TRBV5-1 with TRBJ1-1, with D tentatively TRBD1 (5 bases). CDR1 and CDR2 (germline): SGHRS, YFSETQ. This CDR3 has 16 residues. Trimming shortened V by 4 bases and J by 0 bases, and 16 bases separated the two germline ends. DNA of the CDR3: TGCGCCAGCAGCCTATCGACAGAAACCATGAACACTGAAGCTTTCTTT. Residues: CASSLSTETMNTEAFF.

The rearrangement links TRBV19 to TRBJ1-2, with 8 nucleotides matching TRBD1. The CDR3 extends over 15 amino acids. CDR1 LNHDA and CDR2 SQIVND come from the germline V gene (reference sequence). The V segment lost 1 base and the J segment 7 bases; nucleotides outside the gene matches: 8. CDR3 DNA sequence: TGTGCCAGTAGTATAGGCGCTGCAGGGGGCTCTGGCTACACCTTC. Translated, it gives CASSIGAAGGSGYTF.

This sequence joins TRBV6-4 and TRBJ1-5; D call uncertain. Germline lookup yields CDR1 MRHNA and CDR2 SNTAGT. Trimming removed 3 bases from V and 0 bases from J, with 6 bases in between. This CDR3 has 14 residues. CDR3 region: CASSETHSNQPQHF. In DNA, the CDR3 is TGTGCCAGCAGTGAGACACATAGCAATCAGCCCCAGCATTTT.

The rearrangement joins TRBV2 to TRBJ1-5; 7 positions match TRBD1. This CDR3 comprises 13 residues. From germline, CDR1 is SNHLY and CDR2 FYNNEI. Trimming at V came to 10 bases and at J to 6 bases, leaving 9 bases not matched to a gene. The CDR3 DNA sequence: TGTGCCACCCAACAGGGGCCAGGTCAGCCCCAGCATTTT. It codes for CATQQGPGQPQHF.

The rearrangement uses TRBV18 and TRBJ1-2; 7 bases are shared with TRBD1. CDR1 and CDR2 from the germline V gene are KGHSH and LQKENI. The junction had 5 bases not matched to a gene; V was cut back by 1 base and J by 3 bases. The CDR3 length is 15 residues. Here the CDR3 DNA reads TGTGCCAGCTCACCACAGAGGGGGCATGACTATGGCTACACCTTC. Translation gives CASSPQRGHDYGYTF.

As for this clone: This sequence may be a read error, since a much larger clone differs from it by one base. This chain uses TRBV6-5 with TRBJ2-5; 11 bases fit TRBD2. The CDR3 runs to 14 residues. Germline CDR1 is MNHEY and CDR2 is SVGAGI. Trimming removed 7 bases from V and 1 base from J; junction bases left unmatched: 2. The CDR3 region has the DNA TGTGCCAGCACCCTAGCGGGGGGCCAAGAGACCCAGTACTTC. Its protein is CASTLAGGQETQYF.

The rearrangement links TRBV28 to TRBJ2-7, with a weak D call TRBD2 (7 bases). In germline, CDR1 is MDHEN, CDR2 SYDVKM. Trimming removed 3 bases at V and 3 bases at J, with 24 bases between. The CDR3 is made up of 18 amino acids. The CDR3 nucleotides are TGTGCCAGCAGTTTGGACCGCTGGGGAGGGGGGGCCGACTACGAGCAGTACGTC. Residues: CASSLDRWGGGADYEQYV.

The J gene is TRBJ2-2, the V gene TRBV6-6; 10 nucleotides line up with TRBD1. Germline lookup yields CDR1 MNHNY and CDR2 SVGAGI (reference sequence). This CDR3 is 14 amino acids long. Trimming cost V 7 bases and J 3 bases; bases outside gene matches: 2. CDR3 nucleotides: TGTGCCAGCAAGACAGGGGGCGACACCGGGGAGCTGTTTTTT. Residues: CASKTGGDTGELFF.

The chain carries TRBV6-4 and TRBJ2-1, with 12 bases fitting TRBD2. Germline V gene lookup returns CDR1 MRHNA and CDR2 SNTAGT. V shed 6 bases, J shed 6 bases, and the junction held 6 bases outside the gene matches. The CDR3 extends over 15 amino acids. The DNA of the CDR3 is TGTGCCAGCAGGGCCACTAGCGGGGGGACCAATGAGCAGTTCTTC. This translates into CASRATSGGTNEQFF.

V usage is TRBV7-2 and J usage is TRBJ2-2; D perhaps matches TRBD2 (6 bases). The germline V gene has CDR1 SGHTA and CDR2 FQGNSA. V was clipped by 6 bases and J by 7 bases, with 15 bases between them. The CDR3 totals 14 residues. In DNA, the CDR3 is TGTGCCAGCAGGGACGGCCCGGGGGTCGGGGAGCTGTTTTTT. As protein: CASRDGPGVGELFF. Supplemented by reference TRBV7-2 and TRBJ2-2, the full variable domain reads GAGVSQSPSNKVTEKGKDVELRCDPISGHTALYWYRQSLGQGLEFLIYFQGNSAPDKSGLPSDRFSAERTGGSVSTLTIQRTQQEDSAVYLCASRDGPGVGELFFGEGSRLTVL.

This chain uses TRBV18 with TRBJ2-5; D is perhaps TRBD2 (5 bases). V shed 2 bases and J shed 7 bases, with 14 bases lying between them. From germline, CDR1 is KGHSH and CDR2 LQKENI. The CDR3 covers 14 residues. The CDR3 region is CASSPYPSSGTQYF. The CDR3 DNA follows: TGTGCCAGCTCACCATATCCTAGCTCGGGGACCCAGTACTTC.

This clone occurred once. The CDR3 DNA sequence: TGTGCCAGCAGCTTAGTAGCAGGGAACAACTATGGCTACACCTTC. Encoded protein: CASSLVAGNNYGYTF. This rearrangement joins TRBV7-2 to TRBJ1-2; D might be TRBD1 (5 bases). V gave up 1 base and J gave up 2 bases, with 11 bases separating them. This CDR3 region has 15 residues. CDR1 is SGHTA and CDR2 is FQGNSA in the germline V gene.

The gene calls are TRBV11-2 and TRBJ1-6; D gene unclear. In germline, CDR1 is SGHAT, CDR2 FQNNGV. Trimming left V 5 bases short and J 1 base short, with 18 bases between. The CDR3 has 18 amino acids. The chain's CDR3 is CASSESYRGSSYNSPLHF. The CDR3 DNA reads as TGTGCCAGCAGCGAGAGTTATCGGGGAAGTTCCTATAATTCACCCCTCCACTTT.

V gene TRBV6-5 combines with J gene TRBJ1-2; TRBD1 agrees at 8 bases. The CDR3 contains 15 residues. Germline CDR1 reads MNHEY; CDR2 reads SVGAGI. Trimming took 6 bases from V and 2 from J; bases not matched to a gene: 8. CDR3 DNA: TGTGCCAGCAGCCCCTCGACAGGGGCCAACTATGGCTACACCTTC. Its translation: CASSPSTGANYGYTF.

The CDR3 region has the DNA TGTGCCAGCAGTCAGCAGGGGGCGGGTGGCTACACCTTC. Translated: CASSQQGAGGYTF. This chain connects TRBV27 to TRBJ1-2; 8 bases agree with TRBD1. CDR3 length: 13 residues. V shed 5 bases and J 7 bases; nucleotides not matched to a gene: 6. Looked up from germline, CDR1 is MNHEY and CDR2 is SMNVEV (reference sequence).

The chain has TRBV6-5 and TRBJ1-3, with D maybe TRBD1 (5 bases). This CDR3 has 13 amino acids. Trimming took off 8 bases at V and 3 bases at J, with 11 bases between the two ends. CDR1 is MNHEY and CDR2 is SVGAGI in the germline V gene. CDR3 amino acids: CASCQGFGNTIYF. CDR3 nucleotides: TGTGCCAGCTGTCAGGGTTTTGGAAACACCATATATTTT.

The chain combines TRBV4-1 with TRBJ2-1; 10 nucleotides line up with TRBD2. The germline V gene encodes CDR1 MGHRA and CDR2 YSYEKL. The CDR3 runs to 15 residues. V trimming: 1 base; J trimming: 7 bases; junction bases outside the gene matches: 4. CDR3 sequence reads: CASSQAVAGGNEQFF. CDR3 sequence (DNA): TGCGCCAGCAGCCAAGCGGTAGCGGGGGGAAATGAGCAGTTCTTC.

The chain uses TRBV21-1 and TRBJ1-1; the D call TRBD1 from the table was never checked on the DNA. TRBV21-1 has pseudogene status. The CDR3 consists of 17 residues. In DNA, the CDR3 is TGTGCCAGCAGCCCCCTGGGGCAGTTCCCTGGGGACACTGAAGCTTTCTTT. It specifies CASSPLGQFPGDTEAFF.

This chain links TRBV9 with TRBJ2-7; TRBD1 matches 7 bases. In germline, CDR1 is SGDLS, CDR2 YYNGEE. The CDR3 loop spans 12 amino acids. V shed 7 bases, J shed 2 bases, and the junction held 3 bases outside the gene matches. CDR3 sequence reads: CASQTGTYEQYV. DNA for the CDR3: TGTGCCAGCCAGACAGGGACCTACGAGCAGTACGTC.

This chain connects TRBV27 to TRBJ1-2; the match to TRBD1 covers 9 bases. This CDR3 is 12 amino acids long. Germline V lookup: CDR1 MNHEY, CDR2 SMNVEV (reference sequence). The ends lost 10 bases at V and 7 bases at J; junction bases unmatched: 7. This CDR3 reads CAIPGQGLGYTF. Here the CDR3 DNA reads TGTGCCATTCCGGGACAGGGTCTTGGCTACACCTTC.

The J gene is TRBJ2-3, the V gene TRBV4-1; 9 bases line up with TRBD2. V lost 2 bases to trimming and J lost 3 bases; unmatched junction nucleotides: 6. CDR3 length: 16 residues. Germline V gene lookup returns CDR1 MGHRA and CDR2 YSYEKL. For the CDR3, the DNA is TGCGCCAGCAGCCAAAAGCGGGGGGAGATAACAGATACGCAGTATTTT. Its protein is CASSQKRGEITDTQYF.

This clone appeared a single time. The J gene is TRBJ2-3, the V gene TRBV7-8, with D tentatively TRBD1 (5 bases). The CDR3 spans 15 residues. Germline loops: CDR1 SGHVS, CDR2 FQNEAQ. V lost 5 bases and J 1 base, leaving 13 bases between the germline ends. The CDR3 reads CASSRFGAGTDTQYF. The CDR3 DNA reads TGTGCCAGCAGCAGGTTTGGGGCGGGCACAGATACGCAGTATTTT. The entire variable domain, with the rest obtained from reference TRBV7-8 and TRBJ2-3, is as follows: GAGVSQSPRYKVAKRGQDVALRCDPISGHVSLFWYQQALGQGPEFLTYFQNEAQLDKSGLPSDRFFAERPEGSVSTLKIQRTQQEDSAVYLCASSRFGAGTDTQYFGPGTRLTVL.

This clone appeared once. This sequence joins TRBV18 and TRBJ1-1, with 10 nucleotides matching TRBD1. The CDR3 contains 14 residues. The V gene's germline CDR1 is KGHSH and CDR2 LQKENI. J lost 7 bases, V lost 3 bases, and 5 bases had no gene match. The CDR3 bases are TGTGCCAGCTCACCGAGACAGGGGGCGGATGAAGCTTTCTTT. Translating gives CASSPRQGADEAFF.

The V gene is TRBV5-1, the J gene TRBJ2-2; a weak D match, TRBD1 (5 bases). The CDR3 is 17 amino acids. CDR1 and CDR2 from the germline V gene are SGHRS and YFSETQ. V was clipped by 0 bases and J by 1 base, with 13 bases between them. CDR3 loop: CASSLGSGSRNTGELFF. The CDR3 DNA reads as TGCGCCAGCAGCTTGGGGTCAGGGTCAAGGAACACCGGGGAGCTGTTTTTT.

This chain joins TRBV18 and TRBJ2-2; 7 bases line up with TRBD2. This CDR3 comprises 16 residues. With V trimmed by 4 bases and J by 0 bases, 5 bases remained unmatched. Germline assignment: CDR1 KGHSH and CDR2 LQKENI. The CDR3 coding sequence is TGTGCCAGCTCACGCAATCGGGGGGCGAACACCGGGGAGCTGTTTTTT. Amino acid sequence: CASSRNRGANTGELFF.

This clone was picked up a small number of times. Other DNA variants within this sample encode the same CDR3. The chain links TRBV3-1 (or the pseudogene TRBV3-2) to TRBJ2-2; 11 positions match TRBD1. The CDR3 has 16 residues. The trim removed 4 bases at V and 2 bases at J, leaving 3 bases unmatched. Germline-derived CDR1 and CDR2 are LGHDT and YNNKEL (reference sequence). The CDR3 reads CASSPGQGANTGELFF. The CDR3 nucleotides are TGTGCCAGCAGCCCCGGACAGGGGGCCAACACCGGGGAGCTGTTTTTT.

The chain couples TRBV19 to TRBJ2-1; TRBD1 matches at 7 bases. With V trimmed by 5 bases and J by 6 bases, 10 bases remained unmatched. This CDR3 has 15 residues. Germline CDR1 and CDR2: LNHDA and SQIVND (reference sequence). The CDR3 coding sequence is TGTGCCAGTAGTTTCCCGGGACAGCTGACCAATGAGCAGTTCTTC. Its protein product is CASSFPGQLTNEQFF.

The rearrangement uses TRBV10-3 and TRBJ1-5, with a possible D match to TRBD1 (6 bases). V lost 6 bases to trimming and J lost 2 bases, with 8 bases between them. The CDR3 contains 13 residues. Germline V gene sequence: CDR1 ENHRY, CDR2 SYGVKD. The chain's CDR3 is CAIRDSRNQPQHF. The CDR3 DNA is TGTGCCATCAGGGACAGCCGCAATCAGCCCCAGCATTTT.

The genes are TRBV11-3 and TRBJ2-7; 8 positions match TRBD1. The CDR3 contains 15 residues. Per germline, CDR1 SGHNT and CDR2 YENEEA. Trimming took 1 base from V and 4 from J; bases not matched to a gene: 6. As DNA, the CDR3 is TGTGCCAGCAGCTTAGGACCGACAGGGGCGTACGAGCAGTACTTC. Encoded protein: CASSLGPTGAYEQYF.